This T cell receptor (beta chain) appears in the sequencing data of a study of blood T cell repertoires in COVID-19. Study context: Samples came from the United States, Italy and Spain, spanning acute and convalescent COVID-19.

Recruitment covered about 25 US areas and drew participants whose ages spanned roughly 18 to 100 years. Repertoires were generated with immunoSEQ multiplex PCR, while TCRdb's copy carries only in-frame clones and drops some. The sample has some 300,000 clones; about nine tenths are singletons. The CDR3 contains 14 residues. Germline CDR1 and CDR2: SGHDT and YYEEEE. The V segment lost 4 bases and the J segment 2 bases; nucleotides outside the gene matches: 5. The sequence derives from a man under 40 who had recovered from COVID-19. This chain joins TRBV5-6 and TRBJ1-2; 7 positions agree with TRBD1. The sample comprised PBMCs or T cells enriched from blood (not recorded which). CDR3 nucleotide sequence: TGTGCCAGCAGCCCACCGGACAGGAACTATGGCTACACCTTC. This translates into CASSPPDRNYGYTF. Complete variable domain (other parts from reference TRBV5-6 and TRBJ1-2): DAGVTQSPTHLIKTRGQQVTLRCSPKSGHDTVSWYQQALGQGPQFIFQYYEEEERQRGNFPDRFSGHQFPNYSSELNVNALLLGDSALYLCASSPPDRNYGYTFGSGTRLTVV.